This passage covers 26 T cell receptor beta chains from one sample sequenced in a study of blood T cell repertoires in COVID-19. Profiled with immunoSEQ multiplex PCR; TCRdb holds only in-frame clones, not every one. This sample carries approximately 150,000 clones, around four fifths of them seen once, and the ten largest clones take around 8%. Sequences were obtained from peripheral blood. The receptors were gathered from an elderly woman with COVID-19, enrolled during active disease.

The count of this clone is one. CDR3 nucleotide sequence: TGTGCCAGCTCACCAGCCGACAGTAGCAATCAGCCCCAGCATTTT. As protein: CASSPADSSNQPQHF. This chain uses TRBV18 with TRBJ1-5, with D possibly TRBD1 on 5 matching bases. Deletions cut 2 bases from V and 0 bases from J, with 8 bases between. Germline CDR1 is KGHSH and CDR2 is LQKENI. The CDR3 totals 15 residues.

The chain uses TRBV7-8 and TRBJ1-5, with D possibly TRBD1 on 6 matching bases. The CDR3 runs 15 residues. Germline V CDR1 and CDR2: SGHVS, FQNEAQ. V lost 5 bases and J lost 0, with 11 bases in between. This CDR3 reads CASSGQTYSNQPQHF. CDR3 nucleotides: TGTGCCAGCAGCGGACAGACGTATAGCAATCAGCCCCAGCATTTT.

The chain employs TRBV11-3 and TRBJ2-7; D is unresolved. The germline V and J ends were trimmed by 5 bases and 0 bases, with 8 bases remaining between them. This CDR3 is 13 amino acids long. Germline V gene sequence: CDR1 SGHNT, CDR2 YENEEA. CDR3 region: CASSPKNSYEQYF. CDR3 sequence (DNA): TGTGCCAGCAGCCCTAAAAACTCCTACGAGCAGTACTTC. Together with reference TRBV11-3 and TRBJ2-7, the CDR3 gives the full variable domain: EAGVVQSPRYKIIEKKQPVAFWCNPISGHNTLYWYLQNLGQGPELLIRYENEEAVDDSQLPKDRFSAERLKGVDSTLKIQPAELGDSAVYLCASSPKNSYEQYFGPGTRLTVT.

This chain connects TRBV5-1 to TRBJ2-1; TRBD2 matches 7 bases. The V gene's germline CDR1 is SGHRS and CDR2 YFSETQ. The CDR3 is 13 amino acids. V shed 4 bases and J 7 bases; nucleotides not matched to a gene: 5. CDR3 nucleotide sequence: TGCGCCAGCAGCCTGGGAGGGCCTAATGAGCAGTTCTTC. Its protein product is CASSLGGPNEQFF.

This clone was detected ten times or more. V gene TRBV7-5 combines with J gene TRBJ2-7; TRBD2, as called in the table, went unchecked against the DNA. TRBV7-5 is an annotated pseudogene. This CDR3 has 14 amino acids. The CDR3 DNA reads TGTGTCAGAAGCTTAGCCGGGAGCTCCTACGAGCAGTACTTC. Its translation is CVRSLAGSSYEQYF.

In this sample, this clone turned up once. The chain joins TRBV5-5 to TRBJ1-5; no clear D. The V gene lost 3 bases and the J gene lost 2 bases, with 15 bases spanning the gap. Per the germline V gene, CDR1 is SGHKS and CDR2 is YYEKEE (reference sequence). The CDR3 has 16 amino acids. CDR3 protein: CASSYGRRNGNQPQHF. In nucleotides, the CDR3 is TGTGCCAGCAGCTATGGACGGAGGAATGGCAATCAGCCCCAGCATTTT.

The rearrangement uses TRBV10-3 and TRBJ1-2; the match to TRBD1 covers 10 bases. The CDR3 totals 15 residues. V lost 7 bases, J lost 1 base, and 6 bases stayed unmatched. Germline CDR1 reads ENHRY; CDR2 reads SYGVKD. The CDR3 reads CAITKGTGVNYGYTF. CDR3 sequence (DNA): TGTGCCATCACTAAGGGGACAGGGGTTAACTATGGCTACACCTTC.

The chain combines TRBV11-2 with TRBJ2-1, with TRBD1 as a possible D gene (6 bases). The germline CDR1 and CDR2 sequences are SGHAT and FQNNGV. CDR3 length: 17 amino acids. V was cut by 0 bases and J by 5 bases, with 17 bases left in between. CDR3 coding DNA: TGTGCCAGCAGCTTAGAGTATACAGGGTTTGGGAACAATGAGCAGTTCTTC. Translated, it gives CASSLEYTGFGNNEQFF.

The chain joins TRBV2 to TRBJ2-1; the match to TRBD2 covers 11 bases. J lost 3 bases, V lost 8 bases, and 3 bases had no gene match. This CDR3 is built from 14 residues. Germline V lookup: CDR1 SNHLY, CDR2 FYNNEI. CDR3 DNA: TGTGCCAGCGCCCTAGCGGGGGGCTACAATGAGCAGTTCTTC. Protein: CASALAGGYNEQFF.

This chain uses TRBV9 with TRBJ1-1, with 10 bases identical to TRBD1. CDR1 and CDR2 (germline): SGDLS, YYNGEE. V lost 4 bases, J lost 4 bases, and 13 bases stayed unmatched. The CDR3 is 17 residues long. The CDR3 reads CASSPWRGGQGITEAFF. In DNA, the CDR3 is TGTGCCAGCAGCCCTTGGAGAGGGGGACAGGGGATCACTGAAGCTTTCTTT.

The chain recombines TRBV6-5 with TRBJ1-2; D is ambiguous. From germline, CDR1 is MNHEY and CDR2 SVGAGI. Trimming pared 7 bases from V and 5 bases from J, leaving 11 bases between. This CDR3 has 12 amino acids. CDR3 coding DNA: TGTGCCAGCAAATCCGGGTATTATGGCTACACCTTC. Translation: CASKSGYYGYTF.

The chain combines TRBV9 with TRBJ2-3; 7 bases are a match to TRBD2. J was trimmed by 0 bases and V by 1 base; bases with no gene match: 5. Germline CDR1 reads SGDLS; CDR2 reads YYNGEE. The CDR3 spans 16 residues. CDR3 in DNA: TGTGCCAGCAGCGTAACCGGAGCGGGAAGCACAGATACGCAGTATTTT. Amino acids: CASSVTGAGSTDTQYF.

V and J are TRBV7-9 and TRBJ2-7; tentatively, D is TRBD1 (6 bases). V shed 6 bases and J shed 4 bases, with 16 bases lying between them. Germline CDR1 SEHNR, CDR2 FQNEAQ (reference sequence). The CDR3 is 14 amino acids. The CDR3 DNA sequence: TGTGCCAGCAGACGGACAGCAATGACTTACGAGCAGTACTTC. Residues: CASRRTAMTYEQYF.

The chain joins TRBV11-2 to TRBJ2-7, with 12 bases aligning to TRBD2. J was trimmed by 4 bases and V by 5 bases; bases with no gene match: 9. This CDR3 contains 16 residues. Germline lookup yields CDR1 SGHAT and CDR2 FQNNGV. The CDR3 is CASSKGLAGLLYEQYF. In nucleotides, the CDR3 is TGTGCCAGCAGCAAAGGACTAGCGGGGCTTTTATACGAGCAGTACTTC.

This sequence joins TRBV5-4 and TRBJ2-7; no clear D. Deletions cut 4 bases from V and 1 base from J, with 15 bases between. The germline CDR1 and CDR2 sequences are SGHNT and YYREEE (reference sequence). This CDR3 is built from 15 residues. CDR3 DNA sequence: TGTGCCAGCAGCCCCCCCGGGTCCCGTTCCTACGAGCAGTACTTC. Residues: CASSPPGSRSYEQYF.

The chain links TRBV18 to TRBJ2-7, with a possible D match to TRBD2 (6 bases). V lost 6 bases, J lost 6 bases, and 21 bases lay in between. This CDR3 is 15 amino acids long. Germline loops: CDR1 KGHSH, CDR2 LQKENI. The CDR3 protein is CASSLAAGRTGEQYF. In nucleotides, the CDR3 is TGTGCCAGCTCGCTCGCTGCGGGGCGTACGGGCGAGCAGTACTTC.

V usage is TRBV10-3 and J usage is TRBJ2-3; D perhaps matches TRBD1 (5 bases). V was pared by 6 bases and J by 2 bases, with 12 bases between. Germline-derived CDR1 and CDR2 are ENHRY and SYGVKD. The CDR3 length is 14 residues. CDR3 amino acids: CAIREPQDTDTQYF. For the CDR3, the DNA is TGTGCCATCAGGGAACCACAGGACACAGATACGCAGTATTTT.

CDR3 sequence reads: CASSEAGGKVGELFF. The CDR3 DNA is TGTGCCAGTTCTGAAGCGGGAGGAAAGGTCGGGGAGCTGTTTTTT. This sequence joins TRBV28 and TRBJ2-2, with TRBD2 matching 9 bases. The CDR3 is made up of 15 amino acids. The V and J ends lost 9 bases and 7 bases, in that order; junction bases with no gene match: 12. The germline gives CDR1 MDHEN, CDR2 SYDVKM.

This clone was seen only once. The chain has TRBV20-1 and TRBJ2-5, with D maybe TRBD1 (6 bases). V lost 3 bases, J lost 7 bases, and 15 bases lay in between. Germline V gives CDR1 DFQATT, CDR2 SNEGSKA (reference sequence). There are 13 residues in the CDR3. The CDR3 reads CSASSGGAWTQYF. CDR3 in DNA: TGCAGTGCTAGTTCTGGGGGCGCTTGGACCCAGTACTTC.

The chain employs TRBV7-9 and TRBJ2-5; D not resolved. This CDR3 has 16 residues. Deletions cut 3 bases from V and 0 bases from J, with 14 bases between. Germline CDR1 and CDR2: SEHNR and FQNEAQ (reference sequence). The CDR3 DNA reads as TGTGCCAGCAGCTTTCCCGTCGCCCGGGACCAAGAGACCCAGTACTTC. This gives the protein CASSFPVARDQETQYF.

CDR3 loop: CASSEQGSYEQYF. The CDR3 DNA sequence: TGTGCCAGCAGCGAACAGGGATCCTACGAGCAGTACTTC. The rearrangement uses TRBV2 and TRBJ2-7; TRBD1 is a possible D gene (6 bases). The V gene lost 6 bases and the J gene lost 1 base, with 10 bases spanning the gap. This CDR3 has 13 residues. Germline V gives CDR1 SNHLY, CDR2 FYNNEI.

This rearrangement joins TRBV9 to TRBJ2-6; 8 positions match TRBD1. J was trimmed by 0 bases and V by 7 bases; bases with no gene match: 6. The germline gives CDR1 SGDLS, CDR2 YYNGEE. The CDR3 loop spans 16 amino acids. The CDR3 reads CASVGQAPSGANVLTF. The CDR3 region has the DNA TGTGCCAGCGTGGGACAGGCCCCCTCTGGGGCCAACGTCCTGACTTTC.

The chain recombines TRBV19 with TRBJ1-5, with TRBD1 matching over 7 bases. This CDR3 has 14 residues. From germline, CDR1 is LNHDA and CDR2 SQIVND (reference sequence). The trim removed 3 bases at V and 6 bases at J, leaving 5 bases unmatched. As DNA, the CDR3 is TGTGCCAGTAGTATTCAAGGGGGCAGTCAGCCCCAGCATTTT. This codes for CASSIQGGSQPQHF. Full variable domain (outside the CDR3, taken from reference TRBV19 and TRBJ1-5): DGGITQSPKYLFRKEGQNVTLSCEQNLNHDAMYWYRQDPGQGLRLIYYSQIVNDFQKGDIAEGYSVSREKKESFPLTVTSAQKNPTAFYLCASSIQGGSQPQHFGDGTRLSIL.

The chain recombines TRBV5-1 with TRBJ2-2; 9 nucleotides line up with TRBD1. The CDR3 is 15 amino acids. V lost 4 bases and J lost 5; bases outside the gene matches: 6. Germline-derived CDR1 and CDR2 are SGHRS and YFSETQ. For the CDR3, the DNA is TGCGCCAGCAGCCTGGGACAGGGAGAAACCGGGGAGCTGTTTTTT. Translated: CASSLGQGETGELFF.

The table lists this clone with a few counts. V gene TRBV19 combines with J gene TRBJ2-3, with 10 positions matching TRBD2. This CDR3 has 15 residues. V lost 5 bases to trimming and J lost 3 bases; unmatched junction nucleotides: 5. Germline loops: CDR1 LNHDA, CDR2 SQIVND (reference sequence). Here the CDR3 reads CASSPSGLATDTQYF. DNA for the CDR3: TGTGCCAGTAGTCCTTCGGGACTAGCGACAGATACGCAGTATTTT.

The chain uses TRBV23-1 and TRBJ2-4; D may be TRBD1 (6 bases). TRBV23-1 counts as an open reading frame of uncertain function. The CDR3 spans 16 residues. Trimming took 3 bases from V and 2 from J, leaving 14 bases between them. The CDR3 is CASSHGTNKSKNIQYF. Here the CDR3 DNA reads TGCGCCAGCAGTCACGGGACAAACAAATCCAAAAACATTCAGTACTTC.